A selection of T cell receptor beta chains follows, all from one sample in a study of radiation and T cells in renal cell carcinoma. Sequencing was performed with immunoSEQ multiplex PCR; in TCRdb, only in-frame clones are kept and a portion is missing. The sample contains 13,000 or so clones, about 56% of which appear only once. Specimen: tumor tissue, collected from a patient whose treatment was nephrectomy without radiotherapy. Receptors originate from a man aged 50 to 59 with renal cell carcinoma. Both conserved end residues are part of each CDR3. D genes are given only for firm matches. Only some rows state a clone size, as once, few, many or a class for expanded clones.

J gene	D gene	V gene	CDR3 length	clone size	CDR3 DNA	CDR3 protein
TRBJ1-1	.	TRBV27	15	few	TGTGCCAGCAGTTCAGGAGAGATGGTAAGCACTGAAGCTTTCTTT	CASSSGEMVSTEAFF
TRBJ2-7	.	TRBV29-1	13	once	TGCAGCGTTGGAGGGACGGGTCTGGGGGAGCAGTACTTC	CSVGGTGLGEQYF
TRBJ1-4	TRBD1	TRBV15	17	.	TGTGCCACCAGCGCCCGGCCCGGGACAGGGAGAAATGAAAAACTGTTTTTT	CATSARPGTGRNEKLFF
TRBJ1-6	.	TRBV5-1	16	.	TGCGCCAGCAGCTTGGGGGAGGGCCCAGAGAATTCACCCCTCCACTTT	CASSLGEGPENSPLHF
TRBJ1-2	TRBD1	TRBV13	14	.	TGTGCCAGCAGCTTAGGCACAGGGGACTATGGCTACACCTTC	CASSLGTGDYGYTF
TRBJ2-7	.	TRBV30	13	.	TGTGCCTGGAGTGTCTATGGCGGTCGCGAGCAGTACTTC	CAWSVYGGREQYF
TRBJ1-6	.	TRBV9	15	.	TGTGCCAGCAGCGGGGGGACAACTTCTAATTCACCCCTCCACTTT	CASSGGTTSNSPLHF
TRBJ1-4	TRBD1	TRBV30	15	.	TGTGCCTGGAGTGTCCCGACAGGGCGAAATGAAAAACTGTTTTTT	CAWSVPTGRNEKLFF
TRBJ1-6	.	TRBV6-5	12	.	TGTGCCAGCAGTTCAAATGATTCACCCCTCCACTTT	CASSSNDSPLHF
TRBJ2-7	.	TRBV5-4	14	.	TGTGCCAGCAGCTCGGCAGGATCGCTACGTGAGCAGTACTTC	CASSSAGSLREQYF
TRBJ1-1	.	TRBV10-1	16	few	TGCGCCAGCAGTGATCAGGGAAGAGGAGCGGTACGTGAAGCTTTCTTT	CASSDQGRGAVREAFF
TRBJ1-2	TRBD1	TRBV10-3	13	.	TGTGCCATCAGTCCGGACAGGCTTTATGGCTACACCTTC	CAISPDRLYGYTF
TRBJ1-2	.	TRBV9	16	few	TGTGCCAGCAGTGGAGGGCAGGGCGTAAAGTACTATGGCTACACCTTC	CASSGGQGVKYYGYTF
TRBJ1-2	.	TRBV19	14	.	TGTGCCAGTACCGTGGGAGGGATTAACTATGGCTACACCTTC	CASTVGGINYGYTF
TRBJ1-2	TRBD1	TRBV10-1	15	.	TGCGCCAGCAGTGAGAAGGGGGCTACTAACTATGGCTACACCTTC	CASSEKGATNYGYTF
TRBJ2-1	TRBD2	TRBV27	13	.	TGTGCCAGCAGTTTAAGCCGGGGGGATGAGCAGTTCTTC	CASSLSRGDEQFF
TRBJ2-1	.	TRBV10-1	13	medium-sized	TGCGCCAGCAGTGTAGAACCGTGGGGCGAGCAGTTCTTC	CASSVEPWGEQFF
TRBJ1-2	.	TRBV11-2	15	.	TGTGCCAGCAGCTTAGGTTTAGTGACTACGGATGGCTACACCTTC	CASSLGLVTTDGYTF
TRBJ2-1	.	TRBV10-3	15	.	TGTGCCATCAGCCAGACGGGTAGCTCCTACAATGAGCAGTTCTTC	CAISQTGSSYNEQFF
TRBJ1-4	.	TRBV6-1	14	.	TGTGCCAGCAGCGAGGCCGGGGGTGGAGAAAAACTGTTTTTT	CASSEAGGGEKLFF
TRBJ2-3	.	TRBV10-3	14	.	TGTGCCATAAAAACCTCAGGGAGCACAGATACGCAGTATTTT	CAIKTSGSTDTQYF
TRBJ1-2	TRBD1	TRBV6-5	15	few	TGTGCCACGCGCATAGGGGACAGGAGTAACTATGGCTACACCTTC	CATRIGDRSNYGYTF
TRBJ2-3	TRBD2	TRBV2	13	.	TGTGCCAGCAGTGAAGAGGGGCGGGGGACGCAGTATTTT	CASSEEGRGTQYF
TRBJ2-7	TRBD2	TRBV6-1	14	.	TGTGCCAGCAGCCCCCAAGCGGGGTACTACGAGCAGTACTTC	CASSPQAGYYEQYF
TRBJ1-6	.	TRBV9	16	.	TGTGCCAGCAGCAGAAGGGAGACTGTCTATAATTCACCCCTCCACTTT	CASSRRETVYNSPLHF
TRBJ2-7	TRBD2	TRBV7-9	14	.	TGTGCCAGCAGGACACTAGCGGGTAATTCCGAGCAGTACTTC	CASRTLAGNSEQYF